The T cell receptor (beta chain) under discussion was sequenced for a study of breast tumors, draining lymph nodes, adjacent tissues. The study's findings and limits: Tumor T cell lymph node origin was a supported hypothesis, not proven. Luminal-like breast cancer showed significantly greater tumor-nontumor repertoire similarity than basal-like breast cancer did. Compared with lymph nodes, tumors were less diverse; compared with nontumor tissue, more.

MiXCR, run by TCRdb on the multiplex PCR reads, gives a single entry per CDR3 protein. Among around 19,000 distinct CDR3 sequences listed, 25% to 40% were seen once. Notes on this clonotype: Its antigen is still unknown.

The CDR3 length is 15 residues. Trimming took off 4 bases at V and 2 bases at J, with 14 bases between the two ends. CDR1 MDHEN and CDR2 SYDVKM come from the germline V gene. The sequencing input was breast tumor tissue. The gene calls are TRBV28 and TRBJ1-1; D is unresolved. The clonotype originates from a female donor with breast cancer. Some clones in this sample may be carry-over from other donors' samples. Here the CDR3 reads CASSWGTEFNTEAFF. In DNA, the CDR3 is TGTGCCAGCAGTTGGGGAACGGAGTTCAACACTGAAGCTTTCTTT.